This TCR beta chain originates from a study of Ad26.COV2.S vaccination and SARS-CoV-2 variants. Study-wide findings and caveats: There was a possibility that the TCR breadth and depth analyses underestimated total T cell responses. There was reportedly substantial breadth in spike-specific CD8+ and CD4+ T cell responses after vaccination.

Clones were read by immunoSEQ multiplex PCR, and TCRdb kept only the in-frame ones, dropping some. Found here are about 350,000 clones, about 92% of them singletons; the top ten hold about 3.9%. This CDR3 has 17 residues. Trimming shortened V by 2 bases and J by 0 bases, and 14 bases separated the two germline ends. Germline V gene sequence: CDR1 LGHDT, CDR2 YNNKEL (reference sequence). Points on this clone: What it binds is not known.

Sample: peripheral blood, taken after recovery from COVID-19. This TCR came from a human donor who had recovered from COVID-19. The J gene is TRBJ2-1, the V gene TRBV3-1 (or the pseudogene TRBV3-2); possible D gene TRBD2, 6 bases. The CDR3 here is CASSQLRSGGSYNEQFF. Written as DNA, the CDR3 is TGTGCCAGCAGCCAATTGCGTAGCGGAGGCTCCTACAATGAGCAGTTCTTC.